This T cell receptor (beta chain) was captured by sequencing in a study of blood T cell repertoires in COVID-19. The Seattle patients, enrolled during active infection, were followed longitudinally. Regarding this clone: Other DNA sequences in the same sample also yield this CDR3.

Germline CDR1 is MGHRA and CDR2 is YSYEKL. With 1 base clipped from V and 2 bases from J, the junction kept 2 bases outside the gene matches. The CDR3 consists of 16 residues. In the authors' workflow: Scientists estimated how many nucleated cells there were by amplifying reference gene primers. TCRdb's table, derived via immunoSEQ multiplex PCR, lists solely in-frame clones and lacks some. V, J and clone size were drawn from that table, and D and trimming were deduced from the DNA. The table lists nearly 250,000 clones, roughly 82% of them singletons. This chain connects TRBV4-1 to TRBJ2-1; 10 nucleotides agree with TRBD2. Source material: peripheral blood. The TCR sequence derives from a woman older than 75 with COVID-19, enrolled during active disease. CDR3 loop: CASSQVLAGAYNEQFF. Written as DNA, the CDR3 is TGCGCCAGCAGCCAAGTTCTAGCGGGAGCCTACAATGAGCAGTTCTTC.